The 21 T cell receptor beta chains listed next were all sequenced from one sample in a study of control samples from healthy donors and cancer patients. Libraries were prepared by immunoSEQ multiplex PCR; TCRdb keeps only in-frame clonotypes and omits some of them. This sample has 120,000 or so clones; 87% occur once, and the top ten carry 9% to 14%. Sequenced input: blood. The receptors here all came from a man aged 25-45 years in good health.

This clone was detected a few times. The chain uses TRBV7-8 and TRBJ1-1, with D unclear. The germline V gene encodes CDR1 SGHVS and CDR2 FQNEAQ. V lost 1 base and J lost 0, with 9 bases in between. The CDR3 spans 15 residues. Here the CDR3 reads CASSLESLMNTEAFF. CDR3 bases: TGTGCCAGCAGCTTAGAGTCCCTCATGAACACTGAAGCTTTCTTT.

V is TRBV2 and J is TRBJ2-2, with 13 bases fitting TRBD2. This CDR3 has 15 amino acids. The V and J ends lost 6 bases and 5 bases, in that order; junction bases with no gene match: 3. Germline assignment: CDR1 SNHLY and CDR2 FYNNEI. As DNA, the CDR3 is TGTGCCAGCAGCACTAGCGGGGGGGGAACCGGGGAGCTGTTTTTT. It yields the protein CASSTSGGGTGELFF.

In this sample, this clone turned up a few times. J is TRBJ2-2 and V is TRBV19, with D uncertain. This CDR3 comprises 14 residues. Germline CDR1 and CDR2: LNHDA and SQIVND (reference sequence). V was trimmed by 1 base and J by 0 bases, leaving 3 bases between them. For the CDR3, the DNA is TGTGCCAGTAGTATAGGACCGAACACCGGGGAGCTGTTTTTT. It yields the protein CASSIGPNTGELFF.

V is TRBV3-1 (or the pseudogene TRBV3-2) and J is TRBJ1-1; the D is unclear. The V and J ends lost 1 base and 9 bases respectively, with 12 bases between them. CDR1 is LGHDT, CDR2 YNNKEL, per germline (reference sequence). The CDR3 has 13 residues. For the CDR3, the DNA is TGTGCCAGCAGCCAAGTGGCTCAGGAACAAGCTTTCTTT. Residues: CASSQVAQEQAFF.

The V gene is TRBV28, the J gene TRBJ1-2, with D possibly TRBD1 on 5 matching bases. The V end was cut by 3 bases, the J end by 3 bases, with 11 bases between. CDR1 and CDR2 from the germline V gene are MDHEN and SYDVKM. This CDR3 comprises 14 residues. CDR3 in amino acids: CASSLGEGDYGYTF. Written as DNA, the CDR3 is TGTGCCAGCAGTTTGGGGGAAGGGGACTATGGCTACACCTTC.

V usage is TRBV6-5 and J usage is TRBJ1-1; TRBD1 might be the D (5 bases). CDR3 size: 14 residues. The ends were cut back, 5 bases at V and 1 base at J, with 11 bases in the middle. Germline V lookup: CDR1 MNHEY, CDR2 SVGAGI. The CDR3 nucleotides are TGTGCCAGCAGTCGGGAGCAGGGGAACACTGAAGCTTTCTTT. This codes for CASSREQGNTEAFF.

The chain combines TRBV4-2 with TRBJ1-2, with D possibly being TRBD1 (5 bases). CDR3 length equals 19 residues. The germline V and J ends were trimmed by 0 bases and 1 base, with 21 bases remaining between them. Germline V CDR1 and CDR2: LGHNA, YNFKEQ. CDR3 nucleotides: TGTGCCAGCAGCCAAGAGAAGGTGGGCCTCCTAGGGGTTAACTATGGCTACACCTTC. Its translation is CASSQEKVGLLGVNYGYTF.

This clone was seen only once. In nucleotides, the CDR3 is TGTGCCACCAGCAGAAGACAGAATGAAGCTTTCTTT. It yields the protein CATSRRQNEAFF. This rearrangement joins TRBV15 to TRBJ1-1; D is perhaps TRBD1 (5 bases). This CDR3 is 12 amino acids long. From germline, CDR1 is LNHNV and CDR2 YYDKDF (reference sequence). The V and J ends lost 2 bases and 7 bases respectively, with 8 bases between them.

The rearrangement joins TRBV27 to TRBJ1-5, with D uncertain. The CDR3 is 16 amino acids. Germline V lookup: CDR1 MNHEY, CDR2 SMNVEV (reference sequence). Trimming shortened V by 5 bases and J by 2 bases, and 16 bases separated the two germline ends. The CDR3 DNA reads as TGTGCCAGCAGTCTCTACGGGAGGGTTGGCAATCAGCCCCAGCATTTT. Amino acids: CASSLYGRVGNQPQHF.

The rearrangement uses TRBV2 and TRBJ2-2, with TRBD1 identical over 8 bases. The CDR3 spans 16 residues. Unmatched junction bases numbered 12, after V lost 2 bases and J lost 10 bases. Germline V lookup: CDR1 SNHLY, CDR2 FYNNEI. CDR3 in DNA: TGTGCCAGCAGTGAAAAGACAGGGGAGAAGGTGGAGGAGCTGTTTTTT. It translates to CASSEKTGEKVEELFF.

In its sample, this clone was seen once. The chain uses TRBV27 and TRBJ1-2, with 7 bases identical to TRBD1. This CDR3 contains 14 residues. Germline assignment: CDR1 MNHEY and CDR2 SMNVEV (reference sequence). The ends lost 6 bases at V and 0 bases at J; junction bases unmatched: 4. CDR3 sequence reads: CASSGDSSNYGYTF. For the CDR3, the DNA is TGTGCCAGCAGCGGGGACAGCTCTAACTATGGCTACACCTTC.

The V and J genes are TRBV5-6 and TRBJ1-2; 7 bases line up with TRBD1. J lost 6 bases, V lost 4 bases, and 6 bases had no gene match. Germline V gives CDR1 SGHDT, CDR2 YYEEEE. The CDR3 contains 13 residues. The DNA for the CDR3 is TGTGCCAGCAGCCGCGGACAGGCGAATGGCTACACCTTC. Protein product: CASSRGQANGYTF.

The CDR3 protein is CASSIQGANEQYF. The CDR3 bases are TGTGCCAGTAGTATACAGGGGGCTAATGAGCAGTACTTC. The V and J genes are TRBV19 and TRBJ2-7; 8 bases match TRBD1. Germline assignment: CDR1 LNHDA and CDR2 SQIVND (reference sequence). J was trimmed by 7 bases and V by 2 bases; bases with no gene match: 4. The CDR3 spans 13 residues.

CDR3 residues: CASSSRPGANYGYTF. Here the CDR3 DNA reads TGTGCCAGCAGTTCACGACCGGGGGCTAACTATGGCTACACCTTC. The chain couples TRBV6-6 to TRBJ1-2; a possible D gene is TRBD1 (5 bases). The V gene's germline CDR1 is MNHNY and CDR2 SVGAGI (reference sequence). The V end was cut by 4 bases, the J end by 0 bases, with 12 bases between. The CDR3 length is 15 residues.

This sequence joins TRBV5-1 and TRBJ2-5; D call uncertain. V was clipped by 4 bases and J by 4 bases, with 11 bases between them. Germline CDR1 SGHRS, CDR2 YFSETQ. The CDR3 loop spans 13 amino acids. CDR3 in amino acids: CASSSPDGETQYF. The CDR3 DNA follows: TGCGCCAGCAGCAGCCCGGACGGAGAGACCCAGTACTTC.

The chain has TRBV6-6 and TRBJ1-1, with D unclear. From germline, CDR1 is MNHNY and CDR2 SVGAGI (reference sequence). The V end was cut by 0 bases, the J end by 10 bases, with 18 bases between. The CDR3 has 15 amino acids. CDR3 sequence: CASSYSSSGPGRAFF. DNA for the CDR3: TGTGCCAGCAGTTACTCGAGTTCCGGACCGGGTCGAGCTTTCTTT.

The chain links TRBV11-3 to TRBJ2-2; D not certain. Germline lookup yields CDR1 SGHNT and CDR2 YENEEA. The CDR3 contains 12 residues. V gave up 1 base and J gave up 5 bases, with 2 bases separating them. The CDR3 loop reads CASSLGTGELFF. For the CDR3, the DNA is TGTGCCAGCAGCTTAGGGACCGGGGAGCTGTTTTTT.

V is TRBV4-2 and J is TRBJ1-5; D remains unclear. From germline, CDR1 is LGHNA and CDR2 YNFKEQ. Trimming took off 5 bases at V and 3 bases at J, with 14 bases between the two ends. The CDR3 contains 15 residues. Here the CDR3 reads CASSEASRPNQPQHF. The CDR3 DNA reads TGTGCCAGCAGCGAAGCGTCCAGGCCCAATCAGCCCCAGCATTTT.

The sample holds one count of this clone. Written as DNA, the CDR3 is TGTGCCAGCAGTTATGACCGGGTCGGAGATACGCAGTATTTT. Amino acids: CASSYDRVGDTQYF. The chain employs TRBV6-5 and TRBJ2-3; D gene uncertain. V lost 3 bases, J lost 5 bases, and 12 bases lay in between. This CDR3 has 14 amino acids. Germline values: CDR1 MNHEY, CDR2 SVGAGI.

V is TRBV5-1 and J is TRBJ2-6; D possibly corresponds to TRBD1 (6 bases). V was shortened by 1 base and J by 2 bases, with 7 bases between the two germline ends. In germline, CDR1 is SGHRS, CDR2 YFSETQ. The CDR3 totals 15 residues. The CDR3 DNA reads as TGCGCCAGCAGCTTGACAGGGACTGGGGCCAACGTCCTGACTTTC. This gives the protein CASSLTGTGANVLTF.

The J gene is TRBJ1-2, the V gene TRBV5-1; no firm D call. V dropped 0 bases and J dropped 7 bases, with 13 bases sitting between them. Germline V CDR1 and CDR2: SGHRS, YFSETQ. The CDR3 has 14 residues. The CDR3 loop reads CASSLGEGLSGYTF. CDR3 bases: TGCGCCAGCAGCTTGGGGGAGGGTCTGAGTGGCTACACCTTC.